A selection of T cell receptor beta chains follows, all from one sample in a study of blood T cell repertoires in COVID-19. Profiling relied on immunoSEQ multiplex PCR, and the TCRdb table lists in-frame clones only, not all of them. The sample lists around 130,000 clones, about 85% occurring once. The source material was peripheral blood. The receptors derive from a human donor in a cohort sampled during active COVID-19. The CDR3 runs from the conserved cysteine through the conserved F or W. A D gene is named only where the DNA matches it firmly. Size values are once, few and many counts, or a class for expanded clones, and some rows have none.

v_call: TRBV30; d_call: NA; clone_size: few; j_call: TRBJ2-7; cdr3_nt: TGTGCCTGGAGAGGGGTTTCCTACGAGCAGTACTTC; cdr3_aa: CAWRGVSYEQYF
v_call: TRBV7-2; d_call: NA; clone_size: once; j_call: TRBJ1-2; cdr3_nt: TGTGCCAGCAGCTTGGGGGGTATTCTTCGCGATGGCTACACCTTC; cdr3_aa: CASSLGGILRDGYTF
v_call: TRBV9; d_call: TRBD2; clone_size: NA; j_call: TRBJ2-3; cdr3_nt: TGTGCCAGCAGCCCAGGGCTAGCGGGCCTTCTCTGGAGCACAGATACGCAGTATTTT; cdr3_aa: CASSPGLAGLLWSTDTQYF
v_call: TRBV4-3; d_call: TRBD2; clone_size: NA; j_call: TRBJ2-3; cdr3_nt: TGCGCCAGCAGCCAATCCACCGGACTAGCGGAGGGGGCTAGCACAGATACGCAGTATTTT; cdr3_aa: CASSQSTGLAEGASTDTQYF
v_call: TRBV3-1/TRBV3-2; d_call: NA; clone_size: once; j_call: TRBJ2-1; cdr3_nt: TGTGCCAGCAGCCAAGAAGGGAGCCCATACAATGAGCAGTTCTTC; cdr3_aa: CASSQEGSPYNEQFF
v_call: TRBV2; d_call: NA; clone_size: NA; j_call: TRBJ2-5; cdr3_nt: TGTGCCAGCAGTGTGGCAAGCGGAGAGACCCAGTACTTC; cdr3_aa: CASSVASGETQYF
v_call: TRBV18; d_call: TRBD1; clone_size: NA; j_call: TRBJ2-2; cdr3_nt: TGTGCCAGCGACAGGGTCCCCCACACCGGGGAGCTGTTTTTT; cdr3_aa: CASDRVPHTGELFF
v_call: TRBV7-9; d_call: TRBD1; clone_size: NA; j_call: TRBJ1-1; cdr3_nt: TGTGCCAGCAGCTTCCGACAGGGGAGAGTGAACACTGAAGCTTTCTTT; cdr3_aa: CASSFRQGRVNTEAFF
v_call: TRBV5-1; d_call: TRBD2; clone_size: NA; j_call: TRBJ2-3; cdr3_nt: TGCGCCAGCAGCCGCCGTGGCGGGGGGGCGCCAGATACGCAGTATTTT; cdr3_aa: CASSRRGGGAPDTQYF
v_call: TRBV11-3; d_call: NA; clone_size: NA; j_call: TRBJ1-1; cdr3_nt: TGTGCCAGCAGGAACCCCGGGGACACTGAAGCTTTCTTT; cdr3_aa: CASRNPGDTEAFF
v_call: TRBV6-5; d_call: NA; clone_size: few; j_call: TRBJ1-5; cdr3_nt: TGTGCCAGCAGCCTCGACAGGCCAGATCAGCCCCAGCATTTT; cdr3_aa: CASSLDRPDQPQHF
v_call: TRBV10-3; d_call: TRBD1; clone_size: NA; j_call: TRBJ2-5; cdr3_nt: TGTGCCATCAGTGATCCAACGGGACAGGGGAGGGAGACCCAGTACTTC; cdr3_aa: CAISDPTGQGRETQYF
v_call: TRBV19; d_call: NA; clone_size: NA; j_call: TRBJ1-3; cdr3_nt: TGTGCCAGTAGTAGCGACAACTCTGGAAACACCATATATTTT; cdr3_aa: CASSSDNSGNTIYF
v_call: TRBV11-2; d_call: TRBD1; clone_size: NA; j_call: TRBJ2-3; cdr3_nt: TGTGCCAGCAGCCTGGGACAGGGGACAGATACGCAGTATTTT; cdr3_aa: CASSLGQGTDTQYF
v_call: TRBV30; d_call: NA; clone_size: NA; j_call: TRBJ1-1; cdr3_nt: TGTGCCTGGACCGGGGGTCCTGAAGCTTTCTTT; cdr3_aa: CAWTGGPEAFF
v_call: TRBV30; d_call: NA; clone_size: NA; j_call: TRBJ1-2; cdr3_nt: TGTGCCTGGAGTGTAAATTCAGGGCCCAACTATGGCTACACCTTC; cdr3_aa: CAWSVNSGPNYGYTF
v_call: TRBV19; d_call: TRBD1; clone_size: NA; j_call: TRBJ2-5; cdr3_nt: TGTGCCAGTAGCCGACAGGGTTTAACGCAAGAGACCCAGTACTTC; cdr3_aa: CASSRQGLTQETQYF
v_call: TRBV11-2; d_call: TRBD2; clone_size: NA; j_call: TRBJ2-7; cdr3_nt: TGTGCCAGCAGCTTAGTATTGCGGGGGGCAATCTACGAGCAGTACTTC; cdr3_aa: CASSLVLRGAIYEQYF
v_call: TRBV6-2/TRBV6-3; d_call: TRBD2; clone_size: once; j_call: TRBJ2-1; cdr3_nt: TGTGCCAGCAGCGGCCTCATCACTAGCGGGATAACCGATGAGCAGTTCTTC; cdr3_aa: CASSGLITSGITDEQFF
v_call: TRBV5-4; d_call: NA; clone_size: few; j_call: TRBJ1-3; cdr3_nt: TGTGCCAGCAGCTTGGTAGGGGTAGACACCATATATTTT; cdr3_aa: CASSLVGVDTIYF
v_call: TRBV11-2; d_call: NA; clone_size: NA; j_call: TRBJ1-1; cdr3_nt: TGTGCCAGCAGCTTAGACCAGGGTACCCAAGCTTTCTTT; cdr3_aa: CASSLDQGTQAFF
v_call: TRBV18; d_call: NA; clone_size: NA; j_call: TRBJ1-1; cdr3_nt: TGTGCCAGCTCACCACGGGTAACCCAGGGGTTCTTGAACACTGAAGCTTTCTTT; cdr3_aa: CASSPRVTQGFLNTEAFF
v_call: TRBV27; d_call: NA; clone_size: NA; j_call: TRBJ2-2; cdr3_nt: TGTGCCAGCAGTTCCGACATGAACACCGGGGAGCTGTTTTTT; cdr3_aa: CASSSDMNTGELFF
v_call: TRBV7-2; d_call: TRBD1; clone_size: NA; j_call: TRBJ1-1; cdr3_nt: TGTGCCAGCAGCTTAGTCTTCAGGGGGCATGATCGGAACACTGAAGCTTTCTTT; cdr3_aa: CASSLVFRGHDRNTEAFF